The 20 T cell receptor beta chains presented below share a single source sample, sequenced in a study of T-cell reconstitution after alpha-beta-depleted transplantation in children. Unique molecular identifiers were incorporated into the prepared TCRbeta library. TCRdb analysed the PCR reads with MiXCR anew, one entry per CDR3 protein. The sample lists 300,000 to 400,000 distinct CDR3 sequences, roughly 14% occurring once. The sequencing used PBMCs, collected from the stem cell graft. The origin of the receptors is a human donor who donated a stem cell graft to a child with Fanconi anemia.

This clonotype was seen repeatedly, ten times or more. The chain combines TRBV20-1 with TRBJ2-1; D is possibly TRBD1 (5 bases). The CDR3 totals 17 residues. CDR1 DFQATT and CDR2 SNEGSKA come from the germline V gene (reference sequence). V was trimmed by 0 bases and J by 3 bases, leaving 18 bases between them. The CDR3 loop is CSARDEDTFSDYNEQFF. Here the CDR3 DNA reads TGCAGTGCTAGAGACGAGGACACCTTTAGTGACTACAATGAGCAGTTCTTC.

This clonotype was counted between two and nine times. V is TRBV12-3 or TRBV12-4 and J is TRBJ1-2; D uncertain. V was pared by 6 bases and J by 2 bases, with 22 bases between. The CDR3 runs to 17 residues. CDR3 sequence (DNA): TGTGCCAGCAGGCCCGTGGAGGGAGTTGGATCAAACTATGGCTACACCTTC. Its protein is CASRPVEGVGSNYGYTF.

This clonotype was found a few times. The V call is TRBV15, the J call TRBJ2-2; D is unclear. Trimming cost V 6 bases and J 0 bases, with 8 bases left between them. This CDR3 has 14 amino acids. Germline lookup yields CDR1 LNHNV and CDR2 YYDKDF (reference sequence). The CDR3 DNA is TGTGCCACCAGAGGATGGCCGAACACCGGGGAGCTGTTTTTT. Translation: CATRGWPNTGELFF.

This clonotype was recorded a few times. This chain links TRBV5-1 with TRBJ2-3; D might be TRBD1 (6 bases). The germline V gene has CDR1 SGHRS and CDR2 YFSETQ. This CDR3 is built from 13 residues. The V end lost 2 bases, the J end lost 6 bases, and 10 bases lay between the germline ends. CDR3 DNA: TGCGCCAGCAGCTTTACAGGGTCGGATACGCAGTATTTT. It is translated as CASSFTGSDTQYF.

This clonotype has ten or more counts. This chain uses TRBV5-1 with TRBJ2-1; D gene ambiguous. The CDR3 is 14 amino acids. The V end was cut by 2 bases, the J end by 8 bases, with 14 bases between. In germline, CDR1 is SGHRS, CDR2 YFSETQ. The CDR3 sequence: CASSLASVKDEQFF. The CDR3 DNA sequence: TGCGCCAGCAGCTTAGCGTCGGTTAAGGATGAGCAGTTCTTC.

The V and J genes are TRBV5-1 and TRBJ2-3, with D possibly being TRBD1 (5 bases). V was cut by 0 bases and J by 0 bases, with 11 bases left in between. This CDR3 contains 16 residues. Germline-derived CDR1 and CDR2 are SGHRS and YFSETQ. The DNA for the CDR3 is TGCGCCAGCAGCTTGGTGCAGGGATCGAGCACAGATACGCAGTATTTT. This sequence encodes CASSLVQGSSTDTQYF.

This clonotype was recorded at least ten times. The rearrangement uses TRBV7-9 and TRBJ2-7, with 9 nucleotides matching TRBD1. V was clipped by 1 base and J by 5 bases; unmatched bases: 6. The CDR3 covers 15 residues. The germline gives CDR1 SEHNR, CDR2 FQNEAQ (reference sequence). The chain's CDR3 is CASSLGTGEEDEQYF. CDR3 nucleotide sequence: TGTGCCAGCAGCTTAGGGACAGGGGAGGAGGACGAGCAGTACTTC.

This clonotype was detected ten times or more. The chain combines TRBV20-1 with TRBJ2-3; 7 nucleotides align to TRBD2. The CDR3 totals 15 residues. J was trimmed by 1 base and V by 2 bases; bases with no gene match: 6. CDR1 is DFQATT and CDR2 is SNEGSKA in the germline V gene (reference sequence). CDR3 nucleotides: TGCAGTGCTAGAAATGGGGGGGATGGCACAGATACGCAGTATTTT. It codes for CSARNGGDGTDTQYF.

This clonotype appeared a few times. This chain connects TRBV11-2 to TRBJ2-1; D uncertain. Germline-derived CDR1 and CDR2 are SGHAT and FQNNGV. V was shortened by 1 base and J by 5 bases, with 6 bases between the two germline ends. The CDR3 runs to 13 residues. CDR3 nucleotides: TGTGCCAGCAGCTTAGCTCAAAACAATGAGCAGTTCTTC. Translated: CASSLAQNNEQFF.

This clonotype was counted between two and nine times. This sequence joins TRBV4-3 and TRBJ1-1; D uncertain. Germline V gives CDR1 LGHNA, CDR2 YSLEER. Trimming pared 2 bases from V and 2 bases from J, leaving 12 bases between. This CDR3 contains 15 residues. CDR3 amino acids: CASSQSAGVNTEAFF. The CDR3 bases are TGCGCCAGCAGCCAAAGTGCCGGGGTCAACACTGAAGCTTTCTTT.

This clonotype was picked up a small number of times. This chain connects TRBV20-1 to TRBJ2-5; D is uncertain. This CDR3 has 12 amino acids. V was trimmed by 3 bases and J by 5 bases, leaving 10 bases between them. The germline gives CDR1 DFQATT, CDR2 SNEGSKA (reference sequence). The CDR3 reads CSARVQGETQYF. The CDR3 DNA is TGCAGTGCTAGGGTACAAGGGGAGACCCAGTACTTC.

This clonotype came up a few times. DNA of the CDR3: TGTGCCAGCAGCTCAACAGGGGGCTCTAATGAAAAACTGTTTTTT. It is translated as CASSSTGGSNEKLFF. The chain has TRBV7-9 and TRBJ1-4; 9 nucleotides line up with TRBD1. The CDR3 consists of 15 residues. The J segment lost 3 bases and the V segment lost 4 bases, leaving 3 bases of the junction unmatched. CDR1 is SEHNR and CDR2 is FQNEAQ in the germline V gene (reference sequence).

This clonotype was found a few times. The chain links TRBV6-2 or TRBV6-3 to TRBJ2-7, with D possibly TRBD2 on 5 matching bases. From germline, CDR1 is MNHEY and CDR2 SVGEGT. There are 14 residues in the CDR3. V lost 6 bases, J lost 2 bases, and 14 bases lay in between. The CDR3 loop reads CASSLGNRAYEQYF. The CDR3 DNA reads as TGTGCCAGCAGCCTCGGGAACCGAGCCTACGAGCAGTACTTC.

This clonotype has ten or more counts. The chain is built from TRBV6-6 and TRBJ2-3; D not resolved. Germline CDR1 reads MNHNY; CDR2 reads SVGAGI (reference sequence). The CDR3 is 11 residues long. V was shortened by 8 bases and J by 4 bases, with 7 bases between the two germline ends. CDR3 DNA sequence: TGTGCCAGCGGGCCCTCAGATACGCAGTATTTT. It is translated as CASGPSDTQYF.

This clonotype was observed a handful of times. The chain employs TRBV19 and TRBJ1-3, with D hard to call. CDR1 and CDR2 from the germline V gene are LNHDA and SQIVND (reference sequence). This CDR3 contains 13 residues. V was clipped by 8 bases and J by 3 bases, with 11 bases between them. The CDR3 sequence: CASQGPFGNTIYF. CDR3 sequence (DNA): TGTGCCAGTCAAGGACCCTTTGGAAACACCATATATTTT. Filled out from reference TRBV19 and TRBJ1-3, the complete variable domain reads DGGITQSPKYLFRKEGQNVTLSCEQNLNHDAMYWYRQDPGQGLRLIYYSQIVNDFQKGDIAEGYSVSREKKESFPLTVTSAQKNPTAFYLCASQGPFGNTIYFGEGSWLTVV.

This rearrangement joins TRBV28 to TRBJ1-1; unclear D gene. The V gene lost 4 bases and the J gene lost 3 bases, with 15 bases spanning the gap. The CDR3 spans 15 residues. The germline V gene has CDR1 MDHEN and CDR2 SYDVKM. This CDR3 is CASSSSLGLYTEAFF. CDR3 in DNA: TGTGCCAGCAGTTCATCCCTAGGGTTGTACACTGAAGCTTTCTTT.

The rearrangement links TRBV5-1 to TRBJ1-3; D is ambiguous. Deletions cut 1 base from V and 1 base from J, with 9 bases between. The V gene's germline CDR1 is SGHRS and CDR2 YFSETQ. CDR3 length: 15 residues. CDR3 loop: CASSLYGESGNTIYF. Here the CDR3 DNA reads TGCGCCAGCAGCTTGTATGGAGAATCTGGAAACACCATATATTTT.

The chain links TRBV30 to TRBJ2-2; 7 nucleotides align to TRBD1. CDR1 GTSNPN and CDR2 SVGIG come from the germline V gene (reference sequence). The length of the CDR3 is 13 residues. With V trimmed by 6 bases and J by 2 bases, 3 bases remained unmatched. CDR3 in DNA: TGTGCCTGTCGACAGGGCAACACCGGGGAGCTGTTTTTT. This translates into CACRQGNTGELFF.

J is TRBJ1-1 and V is TRBV28; the D is unclear. CDR3 length: 13 residues. V dropped 11 bases and J dropped 0 bases, with 13 bases sitting between them. Germline CDR1 is MDHEN and CDR2 is SYDVKM. The CDR3 spells CAGNSALNTEAFF. The CDR3 region has the DNA TGTGCCGGGAATTCGGCCCTGAACACTGAAGCTTTCTTT.

J is TRBJ2-5 and V is TRBV6-1, with D perhaps matching TRBD2 (6 bases). The CDR3 spans 15 residues. V lost 4 bases, J lost 1 base, and 13 bases lay in between. Per germline, CDR1 MNHNS and CDR2 SASEGT. The CDR3 is CASSGGGRLQETQYF. The CDR3 DNA sequence: TGTGCCAGCAGTGGGGGAGGACGTCTCCAAGAGACCCAGTACTTC.